Shown below are 3 T cell receptor beta chains from a single sample sequenced in a study of T cell responses to AZD1222 COVID-19 vaccine. The data were produced by immunoSEQ multiplex PCR, yet TCRdb's version contains in-frame clones alone and is incomplete. This sample has some 170,000 clones, with 85% to 90% found just once. Here the sequenced sample was peripheral blood, taken 28 days after the second dose of the MenACWY control vaccine. Receptors were obtained from an adult who received the MenACWY meningococcal vaccine as a control.

Concerning this clone itself: At one boundary the junction diverges from the germline segment, which might be a read error. The chain uses TRBV4-3 and TRBJ1-1, with D maybe TRBD1 (5 bases). Germline values: CDR1 LGHNA, CDR2 YSLEER. The CDR3 has 17 residues. The CDR3 protein is CASSQETTGLMNSEAFF. The CDR3 coding sequence is TGCGCCAGCAGCCAAGAAACCACAGGCCTGATGAACTCTGAAGCTTTCTTT.

V and J are TRBV29-1 and TRBJ2-3; 7 bases match TRBD2. Trimming at V came to 6 bases and at J to 4 bases, leaving 7 bases not matched to a gene. In germline, CDR1 is SQVTM, CDR2 ANQGSEA. This CDR3 spans 13 amino acids. CDR3 sequence (DNA): TGCAGCGTCCGGCGGGAGAGCCCAGATACGCAGTATTTT. It codes for CSVRRESPDTQYF.

V usage is TRBV30 and J usage is TRBJ1-1; D is unclear. The CDR3 sequence is 11 residues long. Trimming shortened V by 1 base and J by 4 bases, and 4 bases separated the two germline ends. The germline V gene encodes CDR1 GTSNPN and CDR2 SVGIG (reference sequence). The CDR3 loop reads CAWSGTTEAFF. The CDR3 DNA is TGTGCCTGGAGTGGTACCACTGAAGCTTTCTTT.